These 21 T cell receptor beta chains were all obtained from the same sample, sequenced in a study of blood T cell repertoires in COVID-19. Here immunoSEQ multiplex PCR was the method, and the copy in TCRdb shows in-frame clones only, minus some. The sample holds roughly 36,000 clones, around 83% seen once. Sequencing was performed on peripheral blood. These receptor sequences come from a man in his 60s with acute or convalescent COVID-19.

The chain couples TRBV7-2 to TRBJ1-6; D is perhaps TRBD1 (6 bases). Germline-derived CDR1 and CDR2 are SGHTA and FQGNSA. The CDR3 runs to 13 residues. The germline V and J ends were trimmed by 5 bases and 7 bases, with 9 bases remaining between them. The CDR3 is CASSPGQNSPLHF. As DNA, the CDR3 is TGTGCCAGCAGCCCCGGACAGAATTCACCCCTCCACTTT.

CDR3 sequence (DNA): TGTGCCAGCAGCTTGATGGGACAGGGATCCTACGAGCAGTACTTC. Translating it yields CASSLMGQGSYEQYF. The chain is built from TRBV5-4 and TRBJ2-7, with 9 bases that match TRBD1. The CDR3 is 15 amino acids. Per germline, CDR1 SGHNT and CDR2 YYREEE (reference sequence). V gave up 1 base and J gave up 1 base; unmatched junction bases: 3.

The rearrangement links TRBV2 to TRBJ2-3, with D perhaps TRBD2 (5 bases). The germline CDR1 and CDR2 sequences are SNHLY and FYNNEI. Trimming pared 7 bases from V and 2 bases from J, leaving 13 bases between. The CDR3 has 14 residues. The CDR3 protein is CASMRQDFTDTQYF. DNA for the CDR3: TGTGCCAGCATGAGGCAGGACTTCACAGATACGCAGTATTTT.

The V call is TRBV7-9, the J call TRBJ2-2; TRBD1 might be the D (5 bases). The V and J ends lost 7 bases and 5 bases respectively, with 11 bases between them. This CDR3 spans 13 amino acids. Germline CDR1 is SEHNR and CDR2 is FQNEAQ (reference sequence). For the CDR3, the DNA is TGTGCCAGCACCCCTGCAGGGACCGGGGAGCTGTTTTTT. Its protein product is CASTPAGTGELFF.

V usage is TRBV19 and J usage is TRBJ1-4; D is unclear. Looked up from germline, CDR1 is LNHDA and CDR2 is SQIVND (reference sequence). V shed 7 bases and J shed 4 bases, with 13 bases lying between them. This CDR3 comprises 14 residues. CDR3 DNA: TGTGCCAGTAAACGGGAGCCGTTTAATGAAAAACTGTTTTTT. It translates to CASKREPFNEKLFF.

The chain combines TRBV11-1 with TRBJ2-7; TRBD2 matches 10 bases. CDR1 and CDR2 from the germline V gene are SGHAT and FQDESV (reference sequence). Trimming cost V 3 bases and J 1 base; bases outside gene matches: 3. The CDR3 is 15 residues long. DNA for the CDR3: TGTGCCAGCAGCTTTGGAGCGGGAGGGTCCTACGAGCAGTACTTC. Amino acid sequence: CASSFGAGGSYEQYF.

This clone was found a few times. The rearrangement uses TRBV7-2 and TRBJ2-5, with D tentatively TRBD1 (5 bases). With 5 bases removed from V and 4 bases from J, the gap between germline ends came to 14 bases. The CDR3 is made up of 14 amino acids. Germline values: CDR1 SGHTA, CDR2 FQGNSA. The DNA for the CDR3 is TGTGCCAGCAGCAACCGACAGTCGACAGAGACCCAGTACTTC. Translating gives CASSNRQSTETQYF.

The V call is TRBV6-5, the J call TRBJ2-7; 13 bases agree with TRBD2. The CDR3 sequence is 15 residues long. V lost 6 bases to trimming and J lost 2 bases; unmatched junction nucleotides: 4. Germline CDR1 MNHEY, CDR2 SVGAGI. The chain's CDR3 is CASRPGTSGAYEQYF. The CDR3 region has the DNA TGTGCCAGCAGACCCGGGACTAGCGGGGCCTACGAGCAGTACTTC.

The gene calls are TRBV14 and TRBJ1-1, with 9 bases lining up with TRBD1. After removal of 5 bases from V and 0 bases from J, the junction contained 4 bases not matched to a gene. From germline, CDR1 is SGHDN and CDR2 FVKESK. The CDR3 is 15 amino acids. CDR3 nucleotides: TGTGCCAGCAGCTGGGGGACAGGGATGAACACTGAAGCTTTCTTT. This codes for CASSWGTGMNTEAFF.

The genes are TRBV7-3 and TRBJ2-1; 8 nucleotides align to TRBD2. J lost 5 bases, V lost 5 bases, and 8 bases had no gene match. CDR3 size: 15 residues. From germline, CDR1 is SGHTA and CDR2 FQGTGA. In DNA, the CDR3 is TGTGCCAGCAGCCAAAGCAGCGGGAGTCACAATGAGCAGTTCTTC. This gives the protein CASSQSSGSHNEQFF. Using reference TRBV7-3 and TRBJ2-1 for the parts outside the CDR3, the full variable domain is GAGVSQTPSNKVTEKGKYVELRCDPISGHTALYWYRQSLGQGPEFLIYFQGTGAADDSGLPNDRFFAVRPEGSVSTLKIQRTERGDSAVYLCASSQSSGSHNEQFFGPGTRLTVL.

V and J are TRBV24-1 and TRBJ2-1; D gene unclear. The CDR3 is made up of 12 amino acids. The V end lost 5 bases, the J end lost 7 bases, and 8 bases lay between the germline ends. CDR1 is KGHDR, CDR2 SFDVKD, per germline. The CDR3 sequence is CATSVVGNEQFF. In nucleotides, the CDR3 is TGTGCCACCAGTGTGGTCGGGAATGAGCAGTTCTTC.

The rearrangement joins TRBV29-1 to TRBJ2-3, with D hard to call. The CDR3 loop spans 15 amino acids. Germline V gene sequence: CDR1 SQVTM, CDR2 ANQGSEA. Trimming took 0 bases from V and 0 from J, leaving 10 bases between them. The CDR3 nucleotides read TGCAGCGTTGAAGATCGACTTCCGAGCACAGATACGCAGTATTTT. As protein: CSVEDRLPSTDTQYF.

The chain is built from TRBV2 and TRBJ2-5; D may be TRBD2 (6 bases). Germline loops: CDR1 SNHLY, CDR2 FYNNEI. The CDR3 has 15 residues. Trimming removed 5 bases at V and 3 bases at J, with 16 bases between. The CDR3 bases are TGTGCCAGCAGTCAAGGGACTGCTGGAAAAGAGACCCAGTACTTC. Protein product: CASSQGTAGKETQYF.

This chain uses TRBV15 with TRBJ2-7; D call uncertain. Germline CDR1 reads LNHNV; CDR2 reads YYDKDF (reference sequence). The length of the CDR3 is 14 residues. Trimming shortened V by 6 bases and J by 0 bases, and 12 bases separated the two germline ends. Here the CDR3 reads CATREQSVSYEQYF. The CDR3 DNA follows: TGTGCCACCAGAGAACAGTCCGTCTCCTACGAGCAGTACTTC.

The CDR3 protein is CASSYSASGLQETQYF. In nucleotides, the CDR3 is TGTGCCAGCAGTTACTCGGCTAGCGGGTTACAAGAGACCCAGTACTTC. The gene calls are TRBV6-5 and TRBJ2-5; 8 positions agree with TRBD2. The CDR3 length is 16 residues. The J segment lost 2 bases and the V segment lost 0 bases, leaving 5 bases of the junction unmatched. Per germline, CDR1 MNHEY and CDR2 SVGAGI.

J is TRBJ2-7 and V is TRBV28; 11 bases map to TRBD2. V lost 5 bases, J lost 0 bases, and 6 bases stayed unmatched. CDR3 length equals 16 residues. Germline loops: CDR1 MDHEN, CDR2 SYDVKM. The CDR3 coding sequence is TGTGCCAGCAGTCTAGCGGGAGGACTTAGCTCCTACGAGCAGTACTTC. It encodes CASSLAGGLSSYEQYF.

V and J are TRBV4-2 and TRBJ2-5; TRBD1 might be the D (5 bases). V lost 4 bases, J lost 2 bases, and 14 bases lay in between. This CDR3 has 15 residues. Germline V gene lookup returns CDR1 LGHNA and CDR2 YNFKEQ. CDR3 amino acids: CASSPDLRAQETQYF. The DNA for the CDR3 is TGTGCCAGCAGCCCGGACCTCAGGGCGCAAGAGACCCAGTACTTC.

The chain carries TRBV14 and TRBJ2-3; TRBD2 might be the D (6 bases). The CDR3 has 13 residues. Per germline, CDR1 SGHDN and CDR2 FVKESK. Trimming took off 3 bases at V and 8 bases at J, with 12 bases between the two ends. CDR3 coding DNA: TGTGCCAGCAGCCATATAGCGGTCGCTACGCAGTATTTT. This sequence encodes CASSHIAVATQYF. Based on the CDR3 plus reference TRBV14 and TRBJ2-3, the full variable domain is EAGVTQFPSHSVIEKGQTVTLRCDPISGHDNLYWYRRVMGKEIKFLLHFVKESKQDESGMPNNRFLAERTGGTYSTLKVQPAELEDSGVYFCASSHIAVATQYFGPGTRLTVL.

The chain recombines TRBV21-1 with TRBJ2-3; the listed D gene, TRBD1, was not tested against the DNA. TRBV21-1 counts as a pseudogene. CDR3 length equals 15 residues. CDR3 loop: CASTPQGIGTDTQYF. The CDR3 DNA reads TGTGCCAGCACCCCCCAGGGTATTGGCACAGATACGCAGTATTTT.

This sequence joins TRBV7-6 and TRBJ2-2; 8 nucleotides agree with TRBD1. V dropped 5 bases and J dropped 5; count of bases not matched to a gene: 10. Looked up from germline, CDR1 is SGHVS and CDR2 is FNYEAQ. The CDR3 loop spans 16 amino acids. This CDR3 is CASSPGTGPGTGELFF. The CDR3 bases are TGTGCCAGCAGCCCCGGGACAGGACCGGGGACCGGGGAGCTGTTTTTT.

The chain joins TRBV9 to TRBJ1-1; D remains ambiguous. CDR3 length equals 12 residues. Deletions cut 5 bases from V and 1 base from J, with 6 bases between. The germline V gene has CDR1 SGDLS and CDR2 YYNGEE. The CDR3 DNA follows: TGTGCCAGCAGTGCGTCGAACACTGAAGCTTTCTTT. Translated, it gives CASSASNTEAFF.